This TCR beta chain is drawn from a study of a mutant IDH1 vaccine in newly diagnosed glioma. Study-level background: Vaccine administration was initiated 4-6 weeks following radiotherapy alone, or with temozolomide cycles.

Whole-study findings and limits: No link was apparently found between pseudoprogression and changes in top peripheral T cell clonotypes.

Produced via immunoSEQ multiplex PCR; TCRdb's table is partial and in-frame only. The top ten clones hold around 2.5% of a sample with roughly 40,000 clones, more than 85% of them seen once. Per germline, CDR1 SQVTM and CDR2 ANQGSEA. Unmatched junction bases numbered 4, after V lost 3 bases and J lost 8 bases. The CDR3 is 12 amino acids. A note on this clone: Its antigen is currently unknown.

Specified time point: week 5, during vaccination. Doses consisted of 300 ug of mutant IDH1 20-mer peptide each, paired with topical imiquimod. New astrocytomas of WHO grade 3 or 4 that were IDH1-mutant and ATRX-lost were found in the donors. The sequence was collected from a man aged 45-60 years with glioma. This rearrangement joins TRBV29-1 to TRBJ2-1, with 7 positions matching TRBD2. Sequenced here: PBMCs, sampled from a glioma patient whose treatment included an IDH1 peptide vaccine. CDR3 loop: CSVDNRGDEQFF. For the CDR3, the DNA is TGCAGCGTTGATAATCGGGGGGATGAGCAGTTCTTC.